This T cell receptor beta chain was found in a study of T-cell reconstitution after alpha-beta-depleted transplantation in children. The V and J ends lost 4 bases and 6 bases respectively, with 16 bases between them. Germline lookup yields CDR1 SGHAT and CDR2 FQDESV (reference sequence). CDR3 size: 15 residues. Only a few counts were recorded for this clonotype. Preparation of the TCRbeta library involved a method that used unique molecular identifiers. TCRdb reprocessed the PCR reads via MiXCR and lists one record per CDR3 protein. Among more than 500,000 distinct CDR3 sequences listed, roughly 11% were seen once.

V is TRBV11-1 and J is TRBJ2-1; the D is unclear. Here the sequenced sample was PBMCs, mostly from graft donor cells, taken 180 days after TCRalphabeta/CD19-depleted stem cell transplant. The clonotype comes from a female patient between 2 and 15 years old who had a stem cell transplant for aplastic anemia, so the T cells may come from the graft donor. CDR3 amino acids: CASSSRFGVVNEQFF. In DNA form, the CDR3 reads TGTGCCAGCAGCTCCAGGTTTGGGGTAGTCAATGAGCAGTTCTTC. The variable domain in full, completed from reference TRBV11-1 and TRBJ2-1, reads EAEVAQSPRYKITEKSQAVAFWCDPISGHATLYWYRQILGQGPELLVQFQDESVVDDSQLPKDRFSAERLKGVDSTLKIQPAELGDSAMYLCASSSRFGVVNEQFFGPGTRLTVL.